Below, one T cell receptor (beta chain) is given with its context. Antigen specificity is unknown. This sample is drawn from a study of T cells in placental villitis. Four or five unmatched placentae had confirmed cytomegalovirus or Toxoplasma gondii villitis. Infectious villitis cases involved smaller fetuses, preterm delivery, or two intrauterine demises. The study's findings and limits: CMV cases had CMV-specific clone frequency approximately 0.01 versus 0.00098 in villitis of unknown etiology.

The libraries were made with immunoSEQ v4. Assay used: immunoSEQ multiplex PCR; TCRdb lists only in-frame clones, some missing. Found here are about 6,300 clones, more than 70% of them singletons; the top ten hold around 8.6%. Sequencing was done on a sample of placental tissue containing maternal and fetal cells. The receptor's source is a human patient with infectious villitis; the placental T cells may come from both mother and fetus.

CDR3 DNA: TGTGCCAGAAGCTTTTCTTTTCCGTCTTCTTACGAGCAGTACTTC. As protein: CARSFSFPSSYEQYF. This sequence joins TRBV5-3 and TRBJ2-7; D gene uncertain. TRBV5-3 is reported as an ORF; its role is uncertain. Trimming shortened V by 2 bases and J by 4 bases, and 16 bases separated the two germline ends. CDR3 size: 15 residues.